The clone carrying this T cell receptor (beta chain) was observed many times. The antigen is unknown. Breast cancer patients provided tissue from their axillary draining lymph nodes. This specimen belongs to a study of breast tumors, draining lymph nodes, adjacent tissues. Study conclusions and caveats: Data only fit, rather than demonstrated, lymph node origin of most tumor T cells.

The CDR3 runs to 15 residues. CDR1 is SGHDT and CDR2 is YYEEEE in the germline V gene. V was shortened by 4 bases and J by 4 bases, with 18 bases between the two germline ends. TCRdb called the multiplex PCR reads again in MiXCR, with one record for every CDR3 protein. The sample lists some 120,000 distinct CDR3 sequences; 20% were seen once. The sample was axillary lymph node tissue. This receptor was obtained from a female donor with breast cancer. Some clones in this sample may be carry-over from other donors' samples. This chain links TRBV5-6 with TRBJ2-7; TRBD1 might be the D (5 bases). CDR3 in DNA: TGTGCCAGCAGCCTCGACAGCAAAGCGTCGTACGAGCAGTACTTC. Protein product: CASSLDSKASYEQYF.